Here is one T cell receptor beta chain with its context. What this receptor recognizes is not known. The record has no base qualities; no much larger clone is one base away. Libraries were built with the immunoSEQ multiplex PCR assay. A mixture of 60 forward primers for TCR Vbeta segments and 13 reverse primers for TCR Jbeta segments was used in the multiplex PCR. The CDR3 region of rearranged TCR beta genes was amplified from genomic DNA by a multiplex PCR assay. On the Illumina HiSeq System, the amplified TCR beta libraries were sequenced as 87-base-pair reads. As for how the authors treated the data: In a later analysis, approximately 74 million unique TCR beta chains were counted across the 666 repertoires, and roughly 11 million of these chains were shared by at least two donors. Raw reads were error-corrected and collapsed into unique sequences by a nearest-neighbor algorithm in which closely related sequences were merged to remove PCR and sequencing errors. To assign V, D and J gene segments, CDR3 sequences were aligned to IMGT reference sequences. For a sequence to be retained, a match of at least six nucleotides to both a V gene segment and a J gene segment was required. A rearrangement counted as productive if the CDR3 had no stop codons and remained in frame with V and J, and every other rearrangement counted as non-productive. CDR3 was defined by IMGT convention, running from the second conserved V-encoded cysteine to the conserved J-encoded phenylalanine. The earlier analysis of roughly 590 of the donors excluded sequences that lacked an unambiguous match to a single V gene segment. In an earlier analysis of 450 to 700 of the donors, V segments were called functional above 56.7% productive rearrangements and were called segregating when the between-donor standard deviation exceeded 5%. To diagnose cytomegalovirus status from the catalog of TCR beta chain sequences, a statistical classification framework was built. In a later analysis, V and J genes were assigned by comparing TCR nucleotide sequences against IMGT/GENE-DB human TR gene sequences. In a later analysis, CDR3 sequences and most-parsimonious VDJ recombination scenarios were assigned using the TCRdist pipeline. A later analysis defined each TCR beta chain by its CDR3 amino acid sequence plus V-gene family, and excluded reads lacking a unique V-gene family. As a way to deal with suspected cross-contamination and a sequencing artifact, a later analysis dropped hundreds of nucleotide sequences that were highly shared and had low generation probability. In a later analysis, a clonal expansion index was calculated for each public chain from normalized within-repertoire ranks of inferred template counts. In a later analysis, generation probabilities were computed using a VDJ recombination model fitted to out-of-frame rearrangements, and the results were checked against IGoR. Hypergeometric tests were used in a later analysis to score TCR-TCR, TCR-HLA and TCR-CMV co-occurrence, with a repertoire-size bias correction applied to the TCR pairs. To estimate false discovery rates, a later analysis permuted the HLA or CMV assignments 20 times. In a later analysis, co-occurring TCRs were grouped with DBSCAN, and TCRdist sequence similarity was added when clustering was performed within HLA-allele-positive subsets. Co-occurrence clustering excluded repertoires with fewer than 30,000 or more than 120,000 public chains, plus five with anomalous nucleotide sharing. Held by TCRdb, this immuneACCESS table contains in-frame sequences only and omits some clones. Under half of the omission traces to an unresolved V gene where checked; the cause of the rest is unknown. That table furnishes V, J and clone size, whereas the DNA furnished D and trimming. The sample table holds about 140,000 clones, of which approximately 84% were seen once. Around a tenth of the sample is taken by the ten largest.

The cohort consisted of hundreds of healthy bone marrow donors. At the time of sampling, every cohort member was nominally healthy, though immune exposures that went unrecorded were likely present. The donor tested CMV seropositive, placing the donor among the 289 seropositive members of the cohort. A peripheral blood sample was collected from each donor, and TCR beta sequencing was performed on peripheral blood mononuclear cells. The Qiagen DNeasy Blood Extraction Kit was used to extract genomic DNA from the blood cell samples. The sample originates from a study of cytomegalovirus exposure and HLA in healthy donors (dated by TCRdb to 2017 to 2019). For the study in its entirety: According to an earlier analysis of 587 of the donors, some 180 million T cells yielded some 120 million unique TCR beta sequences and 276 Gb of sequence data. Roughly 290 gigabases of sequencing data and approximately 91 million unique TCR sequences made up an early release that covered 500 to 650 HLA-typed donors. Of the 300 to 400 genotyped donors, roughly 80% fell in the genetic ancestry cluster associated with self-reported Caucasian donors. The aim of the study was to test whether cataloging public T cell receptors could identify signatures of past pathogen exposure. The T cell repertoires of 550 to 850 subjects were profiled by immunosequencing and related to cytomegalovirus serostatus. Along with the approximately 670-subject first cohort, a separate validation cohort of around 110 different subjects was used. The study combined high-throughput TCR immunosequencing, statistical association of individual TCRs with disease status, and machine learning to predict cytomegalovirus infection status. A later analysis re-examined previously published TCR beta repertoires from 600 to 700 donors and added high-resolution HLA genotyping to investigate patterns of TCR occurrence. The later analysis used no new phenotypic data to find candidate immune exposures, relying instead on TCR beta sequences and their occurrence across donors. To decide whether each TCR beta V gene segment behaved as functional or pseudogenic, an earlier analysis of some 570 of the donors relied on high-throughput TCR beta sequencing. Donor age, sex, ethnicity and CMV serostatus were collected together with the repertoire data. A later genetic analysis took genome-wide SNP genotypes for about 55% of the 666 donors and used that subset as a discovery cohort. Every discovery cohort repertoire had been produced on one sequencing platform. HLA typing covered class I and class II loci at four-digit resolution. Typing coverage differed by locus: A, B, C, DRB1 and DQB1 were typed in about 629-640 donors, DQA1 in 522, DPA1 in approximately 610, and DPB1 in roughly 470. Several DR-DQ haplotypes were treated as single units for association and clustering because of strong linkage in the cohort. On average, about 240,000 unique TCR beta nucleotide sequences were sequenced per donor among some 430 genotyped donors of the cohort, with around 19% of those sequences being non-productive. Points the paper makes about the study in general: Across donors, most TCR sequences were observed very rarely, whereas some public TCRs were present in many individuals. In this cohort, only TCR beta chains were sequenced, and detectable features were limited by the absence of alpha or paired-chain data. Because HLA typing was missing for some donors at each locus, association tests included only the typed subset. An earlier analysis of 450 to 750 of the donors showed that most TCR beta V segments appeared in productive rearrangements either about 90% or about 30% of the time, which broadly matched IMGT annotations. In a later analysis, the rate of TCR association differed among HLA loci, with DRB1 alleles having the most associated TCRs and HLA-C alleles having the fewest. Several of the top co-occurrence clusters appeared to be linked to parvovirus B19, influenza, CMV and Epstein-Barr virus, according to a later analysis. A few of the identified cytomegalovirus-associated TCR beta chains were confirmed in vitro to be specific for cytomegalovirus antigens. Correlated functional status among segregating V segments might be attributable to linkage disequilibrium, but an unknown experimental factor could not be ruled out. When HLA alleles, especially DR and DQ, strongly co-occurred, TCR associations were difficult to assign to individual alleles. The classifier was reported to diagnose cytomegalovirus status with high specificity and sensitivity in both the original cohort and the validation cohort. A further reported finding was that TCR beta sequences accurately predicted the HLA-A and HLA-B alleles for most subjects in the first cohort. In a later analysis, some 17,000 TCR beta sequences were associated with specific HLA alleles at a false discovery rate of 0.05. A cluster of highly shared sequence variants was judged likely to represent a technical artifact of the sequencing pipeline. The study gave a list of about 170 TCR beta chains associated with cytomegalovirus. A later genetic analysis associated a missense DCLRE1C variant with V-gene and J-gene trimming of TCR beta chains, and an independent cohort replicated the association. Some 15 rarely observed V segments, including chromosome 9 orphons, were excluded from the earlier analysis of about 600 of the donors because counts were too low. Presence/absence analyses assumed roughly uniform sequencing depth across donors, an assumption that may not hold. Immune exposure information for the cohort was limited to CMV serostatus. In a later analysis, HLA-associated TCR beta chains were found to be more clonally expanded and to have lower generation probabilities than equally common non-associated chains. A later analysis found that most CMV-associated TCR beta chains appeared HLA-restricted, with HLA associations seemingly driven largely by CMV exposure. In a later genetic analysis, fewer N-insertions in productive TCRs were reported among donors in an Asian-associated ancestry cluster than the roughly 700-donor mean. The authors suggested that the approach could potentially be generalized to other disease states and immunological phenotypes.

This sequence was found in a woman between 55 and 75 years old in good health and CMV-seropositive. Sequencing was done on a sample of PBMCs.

The CDR3 here reads CSVEAGTNTGELFF. The sequenced DNA: TGCAGCGTTGAGGCAGGAACGAACACCGGGGAGCTGTTTTTT. The receptor chain draws on TRBV29-1 and TRBJ2-2; confidence is insufficient to name the D gene. In the germline V gene, CDR1 corresponds to SQVTM and CDR2 to ANQGSEA. The CDR3 runs 14 residues from the cysteine to the phenylalanine. Just CDR3 DNA is preserved here, 42 bases in frame from base 1. V loses 3 bases of germline sequence and J loses 0 bases, and the interval between the two ends is 8 bases.